The next 19 T cell receptor beta chains were all read from a single sample in a study of shared clonotypes between healthy human individuals. Clones were sequenced by immunoSEQ multiplex PCR, and TCRdb holds only the in-frame ones, with some missing. The table shows over 1.5 million clones, with 98% occurring only once. Sequenced material: naive CD4+ T cells sorted from blood. Subset in this sample: CD45RA+ positively selected. All receptors come from a man aged 25-45 years in good health.

V usage is TRBV5-4 and J usage is TRBJ2-7; 7 bases align to TRBD2. V shed 3 bases, J shed 0 bases, and the junction held 12 bases outside the gene matches. The CDR3 sequence is 17 residues long. CDR1 SGHNT and CDR2 YYREEE come from the germline V gene (reference sequence). The DNA of the CDR3 is TGTGCCAGCAGCTCGAAACACCTGGGGGGGAACTCCTACGAGCAGTACTTC. Protein: CASSSKHLGGNSYEQYF.

The chain couples TRBV20-1 to TRBJ2-5; 7 bases map to TRBD2. The CDR3 sequence is 11 residues long. V dropped 8 bases and J dropped 5; count of bases not matched to a gene: 5. Per the germline V gene, CDR1 is DFQATT and CDR2 is SNEGSKA (reference sequence). The CDR3 reads CSMGAGETQYF. CDR3 nucleotide sequence: TGCAGTATGGGAGCGGGGGAGACCCAGTACTTC.

The CDR3 nucleotides are TGTGCCAGCAGGGGGTTACAGGGGAACTCCTACGAGCAGTACTTC. This gives the protein CASRGLQGNSYEQYF. The rearrangement joins TRBV2 to TRBJ2-7; TRBD1 aligns across 7 bases. J gave up 0 bases and V 6 bases, and 8 bases lay outside the gene matches. The CDR3 totals 15 residues. Germline V gene data show CDR1 as SNHLY and CDR2 as FYNNEI.

This clone was recorded once. The V call is TRBV29-1, the J call TRBJ2-7, with 8 nucleotides matching TRBD1. Per germline, CDR1 SQVTM and CDR2 ANQGSEA. There are 14 residues in the CDR3. J lost 5 bases, V lost 4 bases, and 10 bases had no gene match. The CDR3 region has the DNA TGCAGCGTTGGGCAGGGGGCGCACATCAACGAGCAGTACTTC. Its protein product is CSVGQGAHINEQYF.

The chain has TRBV6-1 and TRBJ1-5; possible D gene TRBD1, 6 bases. The V end lost 6 bases, the J end lost 7 bases, and 16 bases lay between the germline ends. CDR1 and CDR2 from the germline V gene are MNHNS and SASEGT. The CDR3 is 14 amino acids. CDR3: CASSPTGTGQPQHF. For the CDR3, the DNA is TGTGCCAGCAGCCCTACGGGAACAGGGCAGCCCCAGCATTTT.

In its sample, this clone was seen once. V gene TRBV5-1 combines with J gene TRBJ2-7; 9 nucleotides match TRBD1. Germline CDR1 SGHRS, CDR2 YFSETQ. The V and J ends lost 6 bases and 6 bases, in that order; junction bases with no gene match: 7. The CDR3 consists of 13 residues. DNA of the CDR3: TGCGCCAGCAACACAAAGGACAGGGGCGAGCAGTACTTC. This translates into CASNTKDRGEQYF. The full variable domain, completed using reference TRBV5-1 and TRBJ2-7, is KAGVTQTPRYLIKTRGQQVTLSCSPISGHRSVSWYQQTPGQGLQFLFEYFSETQRNKGNFPGRFSGRQFSNSRSEMNVSTLELGDSALYLCASNTKDRGEQYFGPGTRLTVT.

Details on this clone: This CDR3 is also generated by other DNA sequences in the sample. The chain combines TRBV18 with TRBJ2-1; tentatively, D is TRBD1 or TRBD2 (5 bases each). The CDR3 is made up of 15 amino acids. CDR1 is KGHSH and CDR2 is LQKENI in the germline V gene. Trimming pared 3 bases from V and 0 bases from J, leaving 9 bases between. The DNA of the CDR3 is TGTGCCAGCTCACCCCCGGGGCCCTCCTACAATGAGCAGTTCTTC. Its protein product is CASSPPGPSYNEQFF.

This clone was observed once. The V and J genes are TRBV13 and TRBJ2-5; D unclear. There are 14 residues in the CDR3. The germline V gene has CDR1 PRHDT and CDR2 FYEKMQ (reference sequence). V was trimmed by 2 bases and J by 1 base, leaving 8 bases between them. The CDR3 bases are TGTGCCAGCAGCTTATTAGGGTCCCAAGAGACCCAGTACTTC. Its translation: CASSLLGSQETQYF. Using reference TRBV13 and TRBJ2-5 for the parts outside the CDR3, the full variable domain is AAGVIQSPRHLIKEKRETATLKCYPIPRHDTVYWYQQGPGQDPQFLISFYEKMQSDKGSIPDRFSAQQFSDYHSELNMSSLELGDSALYFCASSLLGSQETQYFGPGTRLLVL.

The V gene is TRBV7-2, the J gene TRBJ2-1; either TRBD1 or TRBD2 may fit D (5 bases each). This CDR3 is built from 12 residues. Germline loops: CDR1 SGHTA, CDR2 FQGNSA. Trimming took 4 bases from V and 12 from J, leaving 13 bases between them. CDR3 region: CASSSPPGGQFF. DNA of the CDR3: TGTGCCAGCAGCTCCCCCCCTGGGGGGCAGTTCTTC.

This chain uses TRBV19 with TRBJ2-1, with a weak D call TRBD2 (6 bases). The V and J ends lost 5 bases and 0 bases respectively, with 11 bases between them. Per germline, CDR1 LNHDA and CDR2 SQIVND (reference sequence). The CDR3 loop spans 15 amino acids. CDR3 sequence reads: CASSQGRDSYNEQFF. CDR3 nucleotide sequence: TGTGCCAGTAGTCAAGGGCGGGACTCCTACAATGAGCAGTTCTTC.

The chain links TRBV7-2 to TRBJ2-7; D may be TRBD1 (5 bases). V was clipped by 6 bases and J by 3 bases, with 9 bases between them. The CDR3 consists of 12 residues. Germline CDR1 reads SGHTA; CDR2 reads FQGNSA. CDR3 in DNA: TGTGCCAGCAGTCTGACAGACTACGAGCAGTACTTC. Translating it yields CASSLTDYEQYF.

The chain has TRBV25-1 and TRBJ2-3; 8 bases map to TRBD1. The CDR3 covers 13 residues. The V gene's germline CDR1 is MGHDK and CDR2 SYGVNS. V was pared by 4 bases and J by 8 bases, with 5 bases of the junction left unmatched. DNA for the CDR3: TGTGCCAGCAGTGCCGCAGGGGGCTCTACGCAGTATTTT. It codes for CASSAAGGSTQYF.

A single count supports this clone. This sequence joins TRBV7-8 and TRBJ2-1, with no clear D. Germline V lookup: CDR1 SGHVS, CDR2 FQNEAQ. The CDR3 runs 12 residues. Trimming took 3 bases from V and 6 from J, leaving 6 bases between them. CDR3 loop: CASSFSTNEQFF. DNA of the CDR3: TGTGCCAGCAGCTTTTCCACCAATGAGCAGTTCTTC.

The DNA of the CDR3 is TGTGCCAGCAGCGTAGCGGGAGGGCCGGAGACCCAGTACTTC. It is translated as CASSVAGGPETQYF. This chain connects TRBV9 to TRBJ2-5; 8 bases map to TRBD2. Per the germline V gene, CDR1 is SGDLS and CDR2 is YYNGEE. Losses at the gene ends were 0 bases for V and 5 bases for J; bases not matched to a gene: 3. This CDR3 has 14 amino acids.

The chain carries TRBV28 and TRBJ2-5; 10 nucleotides align to TRBD1. The CDR3 covers 15 residues. J lost 3 bases, V lost 5 bases, and 6 bases had no gene match. Germline CDR1 MDHEN, CDR2 SYDVKM. CDR3 loop: CASSPQGQGEETQYF. CDR3 nucleotide sequence: TGTGCCAGCAGTCCCCAAGGACAGGGGGAAGAGACCCAGTACTTC.

The chain links TRBV7-2 to TRBJ2-7; TRBD2 aligns across 13 bases. The V segment lost 3 bases and the J segment 6 bases; nucleotides outside the gene matches: 5. Germline CDR1 is SGHTA and CDR2 is FQGNSA. The CDR3 sequence is 15 residues long. CDR3 residues: CASSLTSGGQGEQYF. The CDR3 region has the DNA TGTGCCAGCAGCTTGACTAGCGGGGGGCAGGGCGAGCAGTACTTC.

For this clone: Different DNA sequences within this sample yield the same CDR3. The chain couples TRBV18 to TRBJ2-7, with a weak D call TRBD2 (5 bases). In germline, CDR1 is KGHSH, CDR2 LQKENI. V lost 3 bases, J lost 3 bases, and 9 bases lay in between. There are 13 residues in the CDR3. The CDR3 sequence: CASSPGLNYEQYF. For the CDR3, the DNA is TGTGCCAGCTCACCCGGACTGAACTACGAGCAGTACTTC.

This clone was counted once. This rearrangement joins TRBV4-2 to TRBJ2-5; 9 positions match TRBD1. The CDR3 has 15 amino acids. In germline, CDR1 is LGHNA, CDR2 YNFKEQ. Trimming took 1 base from V and 5 from J; bases not matched to a gene: 5. CDR3: CASSQGTGGAETQYF. In nucleotides, the CDR3 is TGTGCCAGCAGCCAAGGAACAGGGGGCGCGGAGACCCAGTACTTC.

This clone showed up just once. The V gene is TRBV7-2, the J gene TRBJ2-7, with 8 bases lining up with TRBD1. Per germline, CDR1 SGHTA and CDR2 FQGNSA. This CDR3 comprises 16 residues. V was clipped by 1 base and J by 2 bases; unmatched bases: 7. The CDR3 DNA follows: TGTGCCAGCAGCTTAGACGAGGCAGGGGGCGCCTACGAGCAGTACTTC. As protein: CASSLDEAGGAYEQYF.